This T cell receptor beta chain was sequenced during a study of beta chain features in type 1 diabetes. Across the study: Sorted cell examination encompassed roughly 98,000,000 cells across all samples.

Isolated RNA was reverse transcribed in full, so expressed TCRB transcripts were sequenced. The method was immunoSEQ multiplex PCR; TCRdb's version includes in-frame clones alone and lacks a portion of them. The table lists fewer than 900,000 clones, 17% of them singletons. Study results and caveats: TCRB rearrangement may or may not be influenced by HLA type; here this remained unresolved. TCRB CDR3s from Type 1 diabetes patients were moderately but significantly shorter in all four CD4+ subsets. Whatever favoring of shorter templates PCR might show would apply equally to patients and controls.

A remark on this clone: No antigen is known for it.

The CDR3 runs to 15 residues. CDR1 and CDR2 from the germline V gene are SGHVS and FQNEAQ. V was clipped by 3 bases and J by 0 bases, with 9 bases between them. The source of this sequence is a woman aged 18 to 35 in good health. The specimen sequenced was naive CD4+ T cells from blood. The chain combines TRBV7-8 with TRBJ1-5, with D uncertain. CDR3 loop: CASSLDHYSNQPQHF. Written as DNA, the CDR3 is TGTGCCAGCAGCTTGGACCATTATAGCAATCAGCCCCAGCATTTT. Together with reference TRBV7-8 and TRBJ1-5, the CDR3 gives the full variable domain: GAGVSQSPRYKVAKRGQDVALRCDPISGHVSLFWYQQALGQGPEFLTYFQNEAQLDKSGLPSDRFFAERPEGSVSTLKIQRTQQEDSAVYLCASSLDHYSNQPQHFGDGTRLSIL.